A single T cell receptor (beta chain) is shown here with its context. Its antigen is unknown. No much larger clonotype is one base removed from it; base qualities were not supplied. For repertoire sequencing, the TCR beta CDR3 regions were amplified from RNA transcripts. The first round of RT-PCR was done with HTBI primers and the Qiagen OneStep RT-PCR kit, and was followed by a second round of multiplex PCR, then size selection and purification. The libraries underwent paired-end sequencing with 100 bp reads on an Illumina HiSeq2000. Turning to the authors' computational methods: SOAPnuke was used for read processing, and reads with adapters, uncalled bases, a mean Phred below 15, or no exact constant-primer or identifier match were discarded. COPE v1.2.5 was used to merge the high-quality paired reads. Each unique nucleotide sequence was defined as a clonotype, and clonotypes were aligned to IMGT TRB V, D and J references with MiTCR v1.1. The analysis was limited to V-J combinations with a frequency above 0.0001, which together covered roughly 99% of the repertoires. A TCR clonal expansion and chaos score per V-J combination was defined as the ratio of F50 clonal expansion to chaos observed in the TCRdist matrix. Welch's t-statistics and random forest were used to reduce the features to roughly 14 V-J combinations, which were then used as input to a naive Bayes classifier. The Morisita-Horn index was used to measure how similar the thyroid and blood repertoires were. Using fastp trimming at Q25 and MiXCR clonotype assembly, TCRdb reanalyzed the public sequencing data and kept in-frame beta chains. Each entry is one CDR3 protein sequence, shown with its most common DNA and genes. The V and J calls and clone size come from TCRdb's table, not from the authors' own analysis. Within this sample are 600,000 to 650,000 distinct CDR3 sequences, with about 20% of them counted one time only. Around 6.9% of the sample comes from the top ten.

This specimen comes from a study of Graves' ophthalmopathy and Graves' hyperthyroidism (dated by TCRdb to 2017 to 2018). For the study in its entirety: Peripheral blood samples were taken at the time of initial diagnosis, before any treatment was given. Following sample collection, hyperthyroidism patients were given methimazole at a starting dose of 30 mg daily, and ophthalmopathy patients were given high-dose intravenous methylprednisolone. The 90 or so discovery patients were randomly split 7:3 into training and test sets. In six hyperthyroidism patients, the T-cell repertoire of thyroid tissue was compared with the T-cell repertoire of blood. In total, 135 blood samples were TCR-sequenced: some 40 ophthalmopathy, around 75 hyperthyroidism and 17 hyperthyroidism-to-ophthalmopathy patients. TCR beta repertoire signatures were used to distinguish Graves' ophthalmopathy from Graves' hyperthyroidism and to predict progression to ophthalmopathy. A discovery set of 100 patients (approximately 42 ophthalmopathy, just over 55 stable hyperthyroidism) was enrolled to explore V-J signatures distinguishing ophthalmopathy from hyperthyroidism. For independent validation, a separate cohort was made up of approximately 19 hyperthyroidism patients plus 17 patients who later progressed from hyperthyroidism to ophthalmopathy. Findings and caveats that apply to the study as a whole: In validation, the model predicted ophthalmopathy progression with about 71% sensitivity and around 72% specificity; roughly 11 predicted patients were CT-confirmed with GO in a median of 6.5 months. In cross-validation, the 13-signature model distinguished ophthalmopathy from stable hyperthyroidism with approximately 90% sensitivity and approximately 81% specificity, and in the test set the corresponding values were approximately 80% and 68%. Among expanded thyroid clonotypes with frequency above 0.001, most also showed up in blood, which suggests that blood repertoires may reflect the thyroid immune response. No statistical method was used to predetermine the sample size, and group allocation was not hidden from the investigators.

A patient counted as having stable hyperthyroidism if there was no progression to ophthalmopathy within 18 months of follow-up. The hyperthyroidism patients were 18 to 65 years old and newly diagnosed, with a disease duration of less than 2 months. Anyone with other autoimmune diseases, uncontrolled infections, pregnancy or lactation was excluded from the study. Diagnosis was based on clinical symptoms, serum thyroxine, TRAb, thyroid ultrasound and orbital computed tomography. Ficoll-Paque density gradient centrifugation was used to isolate PBMCs from 8 to 10 ml of fresh peripheral blood. Trizol reagent was used to extract the total RNA, and its quality was then checked on an Agilent 2100 Bioanalyzer. This sequence originates from a woman aged 18-30 years with stable Graves' hyperthyroidism. Some clones in this sample may be carry-over from other donors' samples. Donor details come from another sample of the same person, matched by shared clones. Sequences were obtained from peripheral blood.

The CDR3 region: CASSSGQVHGYTF. The DNA sequence is as follows: TGTGCCAGCAGCTCCGGACAGGTACATGGCTACACCTTC. The V and J segments used are TRBV28 and TRBJ1-2; 7 central nucleotides agree with TRBD1. The CDR1 and CDR2 encoded by the germline V gene are MDHEN and SYDVKM. Trimmed from V: 6 bases; trimmed from J: 6 bases; junction bases lacking a gene match: 7. CDR3 length: 13 amino acids, cysteine to phenylalanine. Kept here is only the CDR3 DNA, which spans 39 bases and is read in frame from base 1.